The clone carrying this T cell receptor beta chain counts as medium-sized. What it binds is unknown. TCRdb re-derived calls from the 5' RACE reads in MiXCR, one entry per CDR3 protein. The sample shows roughly 50,000 distinct CDR3 sequences, more than 8% of them seen only once. This sample is drawn from a study of T-cell memory formation after mild COVID-19. Looking at the study overall: There were largely donor-specific TCR clusters.

General study findings and limits: Whether second-wave clones peaking at day 37 were SARS-CoV-2 specific went unconfirmed. Mostly located in CM and EM were contracting CD4+ clones, with contracting CD8+ clones located in EMRA. Clones that shrank (day 15 to 85) were balanced CD4/CD8, whereas later expanders leaned CD4+.

This TCR was sampled from a man younger than 35 who had mild COVID-19 (a few samples of this study predate the infection). Cell type and time point are not known. Material for sequencing was PBMCs or a T cell subset sorted from them (not recorded which).

Written as DNA, the CDR3 is TGCAGTGCTAGAGATCCGGGTAGCGGGGGGGCCGCGGATACGCAGTATTTT. Translated: CSARDPGSGGAADTQYF. J is TRBJ2-3 and V is TRBV20-1; the match to TRBD2 covers 11 bases. Per germline, CDR1 DFQATT and CDR2 SNEGSKA (reference sequence). This CDR3 has 17 amino acids. V lost 0 bases to trimming and J lost 6 bases; unmatched junction nucleotides: 11.